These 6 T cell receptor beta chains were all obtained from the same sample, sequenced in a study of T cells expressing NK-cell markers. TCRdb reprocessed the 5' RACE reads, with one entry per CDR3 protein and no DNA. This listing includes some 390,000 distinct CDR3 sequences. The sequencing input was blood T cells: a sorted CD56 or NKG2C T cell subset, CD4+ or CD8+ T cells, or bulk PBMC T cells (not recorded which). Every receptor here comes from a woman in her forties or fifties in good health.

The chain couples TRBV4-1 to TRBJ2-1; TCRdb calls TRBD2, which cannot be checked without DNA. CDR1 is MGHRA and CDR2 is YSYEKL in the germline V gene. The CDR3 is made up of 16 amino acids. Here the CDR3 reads CASSHTSGRMTDEQFF.

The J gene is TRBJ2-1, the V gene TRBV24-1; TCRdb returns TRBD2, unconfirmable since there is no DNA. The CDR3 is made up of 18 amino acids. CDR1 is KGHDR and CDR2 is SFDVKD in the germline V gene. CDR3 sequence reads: CATSDISGTSGRVDEQFF.

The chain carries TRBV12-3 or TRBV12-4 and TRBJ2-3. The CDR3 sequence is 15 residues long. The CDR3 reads CASRFSGSWSDTQYF.

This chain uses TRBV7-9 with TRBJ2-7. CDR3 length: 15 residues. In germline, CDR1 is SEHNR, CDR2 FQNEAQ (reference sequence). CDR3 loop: CASSLVSGSSDEQYF.

CDR3: CASSPYRDGQSYEQYF. This sequence joins TRBV12-3 or TRBV12-4 and TRBJ2-7; TCRdb names TRBD2, which stays unverified in the absence of DNA. This CDR3 region has 16 residues.

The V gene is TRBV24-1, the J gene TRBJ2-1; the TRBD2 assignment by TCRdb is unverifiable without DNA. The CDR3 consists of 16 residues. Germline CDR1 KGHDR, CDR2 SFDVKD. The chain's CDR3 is CATSDRSGLASNEQFF.